These 9 T cell receptor beta chains share one sample of origin, sequenced in a study of neurological immune-mediated disorders. One entry per CDR3 protein results from TCRdb running MiXCR on the 5' RACE reads. The sample gives about 62,000 distinct CDR3 sequences, 4% to 6% of which show up once; approximately 3.5% is in the top ten. The sequenced material came from PBMCs. The receptors derive from a woman aged 50 to 60 with multiple sclerosis.

A remark on this clonotype: A read error is possible here, since a much larger clone lies one base away. This chain joins TRBV7-3 and TRBJ2-5; D remains ambiguous. This CDR3 comprises 13 residues. Per germline, CDR1 SGHTA and CDR2 FQGTGA. V shed 6 bases and J shed 5 bases, with 13 bases lying between them. This CDR3 is CASSQGKGETQYF. The CDR3 DNA sequence: TGTGCCAGCAGTCAAGGAAAGGGCGAGACCCAGTACTTC.

In its sample, this clonotype was seen many times. The chain uses TRBV10-2 and TRBJ1-3; a possible D gene is TRBD1 (6 bases). V was shortened by 7 bases and J by 3 bases, with 16 bases between the two germline ends. The germline CDR1 and CDR2 sequences are WSHSY and SAAADI. This CDR3 has 15 residues. The CDR3 coding sequence is TGCGCCAGCACAGGGGTCCCCCGGGGTGGAAACACCATATATTTT. This codes for CASTGVPRGGNTIYF.

The sample holds a few counts of this clonotype. The chain employs TRBV6-6 and TRBJ1-6; a possible D gene is TRBD1 (5 bases). The CDR3 is made up of 14 amino acids. Germline V gene sequence: CDR1 MNHNY, CDR2 SVGAGI (reference sequence). V lost 8 bases to trimming and J lost 7 bases, with 15 bases between them. The CDR3 nucleotides read TGTGCCAGCGGAGTAGACAGCCCGAATTCACCCCTCCACTTT. Its protein product is CASGVDSPNSPLHF.

V gene TRBV29-1 combines with J gene TRBJ2-5, with 9 bases aligning to TRBD2. CDR1 and CDR2 (germline): SQVTM, ANQGSEA. The CDR3 has 16 amino acids. Trimming cost V 5 bases and J 5 bases; bases outside gene matches: 15. CDR3 nucleotides: TGCAGCGTTCTCGTCTTGGCGGGGGGGACGGGTGAGACCCAGTACTTC. Translating it yields CSVLVLAGGTGETQYF. The entire variable domain, with the rest obtained from reference TRBV29-1 and TRBJ2-5, is as follows: SAVISQKPSRDICQRGTSLTIQCQVDSQVTMMFWYRQQPGQSLTLIATANQGSEATYESGFVIDKFPISRPNLTFSTLTVSNMSPEDSSIYLCSVLVLAGGTGETQYFGPGTRLLVL.

At least ten counts were recorded for this clonotype. This chain links TRBV7-2 with TRBJ2-1, with D perhaps matching TRBD1 (5 bases). V lost 8 bases and J lost 10, with 15 bases in between. This CDR3 is built from 12 residues. The germline gives CDR1 SGHTA, CDR2 FQGNSA. The CDR3 region is CASSPRTGEQFF. CDR3 bases: TGTGCCAGCTCGCCTCGAACAGGCGAGCAGTTCTTC.

This clonotype was seen at least ten times. This sequence joins TRBV4-1 and TRBJ2-1; 11 nucleotides agree with TRBD1. CDR3 length: 19 amino acids. V shed 2 bases, J shed 4 bases, and the junction held 13 bases outside the gene matches. Germline assignment: CDR1 MGHRA and CDR2 YSYEKL. CDR3 in DNA: TGCGCCAGCAGCCAAAAAATGGGACAGGGGGAGTTTTGGTACAATGAGCAGTTCTTC. Translating it yields CASSQKMGQGEFWYNEQFF.

This clonotype has at least ten counts. J is TRBJ2-7 and V is TRBV3-1; the D is unclear. Trimming took 3 bases from V and 1 from J, leaving 10 bases between them. Germline V lookup: CDR1 LGHDT, CDR2 YNNKEL (reference sequence). This CDR3 comprises 14 residues. CDR3 region: CASSHFARSYEQYF. The CDR3 coding sequence is TGTGCCAGCAGCCACTTCGCCCGATCCTACGAGCAGTACTTC.

In this sample, this clonotype turned up many times. The V and J genes are TRBV28 and TRBJ2-4; D uncertain. This CDR3 has 12 amino acids. V was shortened by 2 bases and J by 7 bases, with 6 bases between the two germline ends. Germline values: CDR1 MDHEN, CDR2 SYDVKM. The CDR3 DNA follows: TGTGCCAGCAGTTTAAACGGGAACATTCAGTACTTC. This sequence encodes CASSLNGNIQYF. Combining the CDR3 with reference TRBV28 and TRBJ2-4 gives the whole variable domain DVKVTQSSRYLVKRTGEKVFLECVQDMDHENMFWYRQDPGLGLRLIYFSYDVKMKEKGDIPEGYSVSREKKERFSLILESASTNQTSMYLCASSLNGNIQYFGAGTRLSVL.

The table lists this clonotype with many counts. The rearrangement links TRBV7-6 to TRBJ2-3, with 8 bases matching TRBD2. Germline V gene lookup returns CDR1 SGHVS and CDR2 FNYEAQ. The CDR3 is made up of 16 amino acids. J was trimmed by 1 base and V by 0 bases; bases with no gene match: 3. CDR3 DNA: TGTGCCAGCAGCTTAGCTCATAGCGGGGGCACAGATACGCAGTATTTT. This gives the protein CASSLAHSGGTDTQYF.